This T cell receptor (beta chain) was recorded in a study of blood T cell repertoires in COVID-19 (dated by TCRdb to about 2020). About the investigation overall: Samples covering the acute and convalescent phases of COVID-19 were provided by collaborators in the United States, Italy and Spain. The prospective study material was composed of cDNA or gDNA derived from T cells, B-cell-depleted T cells, or PBMCs. The repertoires were released in a freely available public database intended as a resource for research on the immune response to SARS-CoV-2. Where HLA class I and class II types were available, the types were taken from metadata supplied by the sample provider, not from assay-based typing. Deeply sampled blood TCRbeta repertoires from subjects exposed to, actively infected with, or recovered from COVID-19 were included in the dataset. Samples were obtained from the ongoing ImmuneRACE study (first 160 participants) and from 1,000 to 1,500 subjects provided by 6 global collaborators. Nearly every sample came with metadata listing a de-identified subject ID, COVID-19 status, age in years and sex.

Counted from cysteine to phenylalanine, this CDR3 has 16 amino acids. The CDR3 DNA has 48 bases and is translated from base 1. Based on the germline V gene, the CDR1 and CDR2 sequences are SGHDT and YYEEEE. Trimming at the junction amounts to 4 bases on V and 2 bases on J, and the germline ends lie 16 bases apart. Paper-wide results and their limitations: The quantity of clinical and demographic metadata differed by source and by participant and was supplied without curation.

Worth noting for this clone: Its antigen target is currently unknown. One base away there is no much larger clone; base qualities are not given.

Collaborating institutions collected whole blood in K2EDTA tubes following their own protocols. Collaborator samples were shipped for TCRbeta analysis as frozen whole blood, isolated PBMCs, or DNA extracted from either sample type. The immunoSEQ Assay, a bias-controlled multiplex PCR, was used to amplify TCRbeta CDR3 regions from genomic DNA. The published analysis was carried out like this. Nucleated cell counts per sample were estimated from amplification of reference gene primers within the assay. To quantify the absolute abundance of each unique TCRbeta CDR3 rearrangement, sequence reads were collapsed and filtered. For each sample, productive Simpson clonality was calculated as the square root of Simpson's diversity index over productive rearrangements. TCRdb limited this immuneACCESS table to in-frame rearrangements with V and J called. A share of clones is missing; checked studies link under half to unresolved V genes, and the rest is unexplained. The V and J calls and clone size were taken over from that table, and D and trimming were inferred from the DNA. A total of about 36,000 clones appear in this sample, 60% to 85% of them only once. 2% of the sample rests with the top ten.

The sequence derives from a man aged 55-75 years with active COVID-19. The chain couples TRBV5-6 to TRBJ1-3; D gene: possibly TRBD1, on 6 matching bases. What was sequenced was peripheral blood. The DNA reads TGTGCCAGCAGCGGCGCCACAGGGAATACTGGAAACACCATATATTTT. Translated, this gives CASSGATGNTGNTIYF.